The rows below give T cell receptor beta chains drawn from one sample of a study of response to subunit inactivated influenza vaccine. Each CDR3 protein is one row after TCRdb ran MiXCR on the RT-PCR reads. The sample comprises hundreds of thousands of distinct CDR3 sequences, roughly 25% of which are singletons, and 1.5% to 2% rests with the top ten. The sequences come from CD4+ T cells sorted from PBMCs, collected around 5 days after vaccination. The source of these receptors is a man aged 50 or older who received an inactivated influenza vaccine. Both conserved end residues are part of each CDR3. A D gene is named only where the DNA matches it firmly. Clone size appears in some rows only: once, few, many, or a class for an expanded clone.

>many|TRBV5-5|TRBJ1-2|.
TGTGCCAGCAGCTCCGACGGAAACTATGGCTACACCTTC
CASSSDGNYGYTF
>.|TRBV5-6|TRBJ2-7|TRBD2
TGTGCCAGCAGGGACACGGGGGGGACCTACGAGCAGTACTTC
CASRDTGGTYEQYF
>few|TRBV5-1|TRBJ2-3|.
TGCGCCAGCAATACCGGGATAAGCACAGATACGCAGTATTTT
CASNTGISTDTQYF
>.|TRBV20-1|TRBJ2-1|.
TGCAGTGCTAGAATGGGGGTCTCCTACAATGAGCAGTTCTTC
CSARMGVSYNEQFF
>.|TRBV3-1|TRBJ2-7|TRBD2
TGTGCCAGCAGCCCAGCGGGACTGACGGTCGAGCAGTACTTC
CASSPAGLTVEQYF
>.|TRBV4-1|TRBJ2-7|.
TGCGCCAGCAGCCAACTTACGCCGTGGGCAGCGGAAACCTACGAGCAGTACTTC
CASSQLTPWAAETYEQYF
>few|TRBV20-1|TRBJ2-7|.
TGCAGTGCTAGGGGGCAGGGGCCCAACTACGAGCAGTACTTC
CSARGQGPNYEQYF
>few|TRBV5-1|TRBJ2-2|TRBD1
TGCGCCAGCAGCACCCGGACAGGGAACACCGGGGAGCTGTTTTTT
CASSTRTGNTGELFF
>.|TRBV18|TRBJ2-7|.
TGTGCCAGCTCACCAGGGCAGGGTGACGAGCAGTACTTC
CASSPGQGDEQYF
>few|TRBV6-6|TRBJ2-3|.
TGTGCCAGCAGGGCTTTCTGGGCTGATACGCAGTATTTT
CASRAFWADTQYF
>.|TRBV6-2/TRBV6-3|TRBJ2-1|.
TGTGCTAGCAGTCTCGGACAGCCCCTAGTTCACAATGAGCAGTTCTTC
CASSLGQPLVHNEQFF
>many|TRBV4-3|TRBJ1-1|TRBD1
TGCGCCAGCAGCCTTCGACAGGGCAGGGGGGCCACTGAAGCTTTCTTT
CASSLRQGRGATEAFF
>few|TRBV12-3/TRBV12-4|TRBJ2-3|TRBD2
TGTGCCAGCAGTTCGGAAACTGTAGCGGGAGGGGGCACAGATACGCAGTATTTT
CASSSETVAGGGTDTQYF
>few|TRBV6-5|TRBJ1-1|.
TGTGCCAGCAGTTATCGCCAGGGAGGGGTCGACACTGAAGCTTTCTTT
CASSYRQGGVDTEAFF
>.|TRBV20-1|TRBJ2-3|.
TGCAGTGCTAGGGTCTCAGCGCTCGGGGATACGCAGTATTTT
CSARVSALGDTQYF
>few|TRBV9|TRBJ2-2|TRBD2
TGTGCCAGTAGCGGGAGGACGAACACCGGGGAGCTGTTTTTT
CASSGRTNTGELFF
>.|TRBV24-1|TRBJ2-3|.
TGTGCCACCAGTGGTCTCGGGGTCAGCGATACGCAGTATTTT
CATSGLGVSDTQYF
>.|TRBV5-1|TRBJ1-2|TRBD1
TGCGCCAGCAGCTCGGAACGCCCAGGGGGCTATGGCTACACCTTC
CASSSERPGGYGYTF
>.|TRBV20-1|TRBJ1-2|.
TGCAGTGCTCATGAAGACGCGGGACTACATCCCCATGGCTACACCTTC
CSAHEDAGLHPHGYTF
>.|TRBV20-1|TRBJ2-1|TRBD2
TGCAGTGCTAGAGTTACTAGCGGGGGGTTAAGCTCCTACAATGAGCAGTTCTTC
CSARVTSGGLSSYNEQFF
>few|TRBV20-1|TRBJ1-1|.
TGCAGTGCTAAGACAGCCCCGAACACTGAAGCTTTCTTT
CSAKTAPNTEAFF
>.|TRBV4-3|TRBJ2-2|.
TGCGCCAGCAGCCAAGAGTTCTGGGGTTTGTACAACACCGGGGAGCTGTTTTTT
CASSQEFWGLYNTGELFF
>few|TRBV28|TRBJ1-4|TRBD1
TGTGCCAGCAGTCCACCCGGGACAGGGATGGTCCGGGGTGAAAAACTGTTTTTT
CASSPPGTGMVRGEKLFF
>.|TRBV20-1|TRBJ2-5|TRBD2
TGCAGTGCTAAAGGACTAGCGGGTAGTGAGACCCAGTACTTC
CSAKGLAGSETQYF
>many|TRBV7-2|TRBJ1-3|.
TGTGCCAGCAGCTTAGGTTCGCGGTACTCTGGAAACACCATATATTTT
CASSLGSRYSGNTIYF
>.|TRBV7-8|TRBJ2-5|.
TGTGCCAGCAGCCAAGGTTCGGGGGCCACCCAAGAGACCCAGTACTTC
CASSQGSGATQETQYF
>few|TRBV20-1|TRBJ1-5|.
TGCAGTGCTAGAGATCGGGCGGGGGCCCATCAGCCCCAGCATTTT
CSARDRAGAHQPQHF
>few|TRBV7-9|TRBJ2-3|.
TGTGCCAGCAGCTTAGACGTAAGGGGTACGCAGTATTTT
CASSLDVRGTQYF
>.|TRBV27|TRBJ2-3|.
TGTGCCACCGGTGGGACTTCAGAAGATACGCAGTATTTT
CATGGTSEDTQYF
>few|TRBV5-6|TRBJ2-1|.
TGTGCCAGCAGCTTGGGGACTGGAAACAATGAGCAGTTCTTC
CASSLGTGNNEQFF
>.|TRBV27|TRBJ2-5|TRBD2
TGTGCCAGCAGTTTTAGAGCGGGAGGGCCCGAAGAGACCCAGTACTTC
CASSFRAGGPEETQYF
>few|TRBV7-3|TRBJ1-5|.
TGTGCCAGCAGCTTAACCGGACGCACTTTATCCCGCAATCAGCCCCAGCATTTT
CASSLTGRTLSRNQPQHF
>many|TRBV20-1|TRBJ2-7|TRBD2
TGCAGTGCTAGAGATCTAGCGGGAGGGAGCTCCTACGAGCAGTACTTC
CSARDLAGGSSYEQYF
>.|TRBV19|TRBJ2-2|TRBD1
TGTGCCAGTAGGATGAACGACAGGGTCCGGAACACCGGGGAGCTGTTTTTT
CASRMNDRVRNTGELFF
>.|TRBV11-2|TRBJ2-2|.
TGTGCCAGCAGCTTAGAGGCGGGACCGGTAAACACCGGGGAGCTGTTTTTT
CASSLEAGPVNTGELFF
>.|TRBV12-3/TRBV12-4|TRBJ1-2|.
TGTGCCAGCAGTTTAGGTGTGGAGGGGTACTATGGCTACACCTTC
CASSLGVEGYYGYTF